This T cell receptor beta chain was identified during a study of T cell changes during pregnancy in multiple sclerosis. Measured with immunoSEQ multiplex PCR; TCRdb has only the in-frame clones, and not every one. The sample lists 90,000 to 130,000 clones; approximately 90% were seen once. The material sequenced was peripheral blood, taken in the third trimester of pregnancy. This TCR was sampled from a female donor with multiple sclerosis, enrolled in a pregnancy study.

The CDR3 DNA sequence: TGTGCCAGCTCGAGACAGGGTACCGGGGAGCTGTTTTTT. It specifies CASSRQGTGELFF. The chain has TRBV18 and TRBJ2-2; 7 bases match TRBD1. CDR1 is KGHSH, CDR2 LQKENI, per germline. The CDR3 is 13 amino acids. The junction had 3 bases not matched to a gene; V was cut back by 6 bases and J by 5 bases.